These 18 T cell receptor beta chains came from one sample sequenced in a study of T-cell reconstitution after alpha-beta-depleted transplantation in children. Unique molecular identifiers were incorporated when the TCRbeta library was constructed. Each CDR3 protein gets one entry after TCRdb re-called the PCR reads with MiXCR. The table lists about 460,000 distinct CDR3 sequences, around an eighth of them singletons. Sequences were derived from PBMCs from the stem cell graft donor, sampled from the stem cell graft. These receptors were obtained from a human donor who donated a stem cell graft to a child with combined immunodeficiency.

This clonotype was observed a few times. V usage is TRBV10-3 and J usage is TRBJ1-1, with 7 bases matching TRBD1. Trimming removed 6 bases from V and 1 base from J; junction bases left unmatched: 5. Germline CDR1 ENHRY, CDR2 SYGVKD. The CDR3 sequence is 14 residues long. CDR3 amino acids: CAIRSGTENTEAFF. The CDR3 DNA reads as TGTGCCATCAGATCCGGGACAGAGAACACTGAAGCTTTCTTT.

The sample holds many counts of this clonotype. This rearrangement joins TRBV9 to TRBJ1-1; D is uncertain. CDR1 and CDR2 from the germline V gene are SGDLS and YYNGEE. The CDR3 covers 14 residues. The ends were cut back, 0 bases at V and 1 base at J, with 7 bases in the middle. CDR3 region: CASSVEVGNTEAFF. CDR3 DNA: TGTGCCAGCAGCGTAGAGGTGGGGAACACTGAAGCTTTCTTT.

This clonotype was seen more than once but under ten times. DNA of the CDR3: TGCGCCAGCAGCCAAGATTGGGGGGACAGAGGGGGCTACACCTTC. It specifies CASSQDWGDRGGYTF. V usage is TRBV4-3 and J usage is TRBJ1-2; 7 bases agree with TRBD1. CDR3 length equals 15 residues. V dropped 0 bases and J dropped 8; count of bases not matched to a gene: 9. Germline CDR1 reads LGHNA; CDR2 reads YSLEER.

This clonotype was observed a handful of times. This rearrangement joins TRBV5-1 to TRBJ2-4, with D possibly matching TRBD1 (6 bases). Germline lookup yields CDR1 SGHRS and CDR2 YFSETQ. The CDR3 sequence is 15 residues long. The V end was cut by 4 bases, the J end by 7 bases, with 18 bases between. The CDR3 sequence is CASSGDQGSWNIQYF. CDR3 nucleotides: TGCGCCAGCAGCGGCGATCAGGGGAGTTGGAACATTCAGTACTTC.

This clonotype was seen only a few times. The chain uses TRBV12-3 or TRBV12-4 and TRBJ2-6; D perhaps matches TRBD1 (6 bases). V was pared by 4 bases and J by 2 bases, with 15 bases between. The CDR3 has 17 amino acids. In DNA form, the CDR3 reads TGTGCCAGCAGTTCATCGGAGGACAGCACTGGGGCCAACGTCCTGACTTTC. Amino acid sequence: CASSSSEDSTGANVLTF.

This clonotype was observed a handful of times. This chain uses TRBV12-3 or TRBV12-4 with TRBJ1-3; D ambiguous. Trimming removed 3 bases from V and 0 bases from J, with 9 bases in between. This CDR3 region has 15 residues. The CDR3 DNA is TGTGCCAGCAGTTTGTTTTTCTCCTCTGGAAACACCATATATTTT. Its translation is CASSLFFSSGNTIYF.

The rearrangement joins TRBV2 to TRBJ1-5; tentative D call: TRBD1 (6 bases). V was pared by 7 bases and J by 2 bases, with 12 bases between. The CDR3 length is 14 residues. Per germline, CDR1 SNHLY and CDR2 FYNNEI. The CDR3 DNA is TGTGCCAGCAATCAGGGGTCTCGCAATCAGCCCCAGCATTTT. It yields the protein CASNQGSRNQPQHF.

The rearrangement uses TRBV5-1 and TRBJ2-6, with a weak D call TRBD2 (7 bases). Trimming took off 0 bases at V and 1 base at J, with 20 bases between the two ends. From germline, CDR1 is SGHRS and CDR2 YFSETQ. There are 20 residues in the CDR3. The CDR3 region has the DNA TGCGCCAGCAGCTTGGCCCCGCCGGGGGGCCTGTTGTCTGGGGCCAACGTCCTGACTTTC. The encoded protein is CASSLAPPGGLLSGANVLTF.

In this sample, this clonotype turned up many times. CDR3 sequence reads: CASKGRENVYPFF. The DNA of the CDR3 is TGCGCCAGCAAGGGGCGGGAGAATGTGTATCCGTTCTTC. This rearrangement joins TRBV4-1 to TRBJ2-1, with 7 bases fitting TRBD2. CDR1 MGHRA and CDR2 YSYEKL come from the germline V gene. After removal of 7 bases from V and 15 bases from J, the junction contained 15 bases not matched to a gene. CDR3 length: 13 residues.

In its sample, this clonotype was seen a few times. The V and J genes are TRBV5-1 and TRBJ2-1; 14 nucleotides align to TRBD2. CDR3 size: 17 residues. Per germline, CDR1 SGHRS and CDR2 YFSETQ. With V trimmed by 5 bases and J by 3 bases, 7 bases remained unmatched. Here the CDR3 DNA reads TGCGCCAGCAGTAGACGGACTAGCGGGAGGAGCTACAATGAGCAGTTCTTC. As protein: CASSRRTSGRSYNEQFF. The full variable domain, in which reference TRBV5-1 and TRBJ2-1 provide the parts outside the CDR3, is KAGVTQTPRYLIKTRGQQVTLSCSPISGHRSVSWYQQTPGQGLQFLFEYFSETQRNKGNFPGRFSGRQFSNSRSEMNVSTLELGDSALYLCASSRRTSGRSYNEQFFGPGTRLTVL.

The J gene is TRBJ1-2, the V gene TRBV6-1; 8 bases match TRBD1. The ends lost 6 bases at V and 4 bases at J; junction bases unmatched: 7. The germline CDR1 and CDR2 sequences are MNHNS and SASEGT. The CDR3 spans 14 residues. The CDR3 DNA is TGTGCCAGCAGCCCACACAGGGGGGGCTATGGCTACACCTTC. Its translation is CASSPHRGGYGYTF.

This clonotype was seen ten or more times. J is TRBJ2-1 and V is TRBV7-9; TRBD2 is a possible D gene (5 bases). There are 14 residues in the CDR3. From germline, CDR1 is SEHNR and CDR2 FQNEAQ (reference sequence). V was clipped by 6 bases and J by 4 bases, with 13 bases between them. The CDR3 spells CASSPGRTYNEQFF. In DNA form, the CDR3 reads TGTGCCAGCAGTCCGGGCAGGACTTACAATGAGCAGTTCTTC.

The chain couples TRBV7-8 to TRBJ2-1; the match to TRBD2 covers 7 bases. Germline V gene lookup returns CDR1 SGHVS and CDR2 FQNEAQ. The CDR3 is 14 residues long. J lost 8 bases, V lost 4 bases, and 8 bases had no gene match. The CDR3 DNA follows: TGTGCCAGCAGCTCCGAAGCGGGGCCCCATGAGCAGTTCTTC. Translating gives CASSSEAGPHEQFF.

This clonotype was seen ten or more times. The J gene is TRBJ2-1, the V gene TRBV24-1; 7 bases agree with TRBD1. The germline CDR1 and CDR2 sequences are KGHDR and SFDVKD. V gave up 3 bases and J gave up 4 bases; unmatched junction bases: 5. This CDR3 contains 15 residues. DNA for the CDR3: TGTGCCACCAGTGATAGCATCAGGGGGTACAATGAGCAGTTCTTC. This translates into CATSDSIRGYNEQFF.

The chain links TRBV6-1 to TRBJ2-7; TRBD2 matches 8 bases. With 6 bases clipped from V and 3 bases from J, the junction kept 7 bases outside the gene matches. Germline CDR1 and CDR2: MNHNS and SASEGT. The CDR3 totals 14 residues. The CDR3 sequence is CASRISGASYEQYF. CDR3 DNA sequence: TGTGCCAGCAGGATTAGCGGGGCGAGCTACGAGCAGTACTTC.

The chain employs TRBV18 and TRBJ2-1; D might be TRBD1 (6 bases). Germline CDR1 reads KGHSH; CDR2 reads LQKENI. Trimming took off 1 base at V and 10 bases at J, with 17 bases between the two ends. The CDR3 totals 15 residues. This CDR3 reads CASSPLDLGALEQFF. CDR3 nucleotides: TGTGCCAGCTCACCACTGGACTTGGGGGCGTTGGAGCAGTTCTTC.

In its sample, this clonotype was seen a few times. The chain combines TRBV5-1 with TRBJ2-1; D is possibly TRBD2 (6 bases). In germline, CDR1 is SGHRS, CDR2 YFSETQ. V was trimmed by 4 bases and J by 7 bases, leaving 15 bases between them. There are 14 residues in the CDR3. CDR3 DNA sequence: TGCGCCAGCAGCCCCGGGAGAGGGCTAAATGAGCAGTTCTTC. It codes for CASSPGRGLNEQFF.

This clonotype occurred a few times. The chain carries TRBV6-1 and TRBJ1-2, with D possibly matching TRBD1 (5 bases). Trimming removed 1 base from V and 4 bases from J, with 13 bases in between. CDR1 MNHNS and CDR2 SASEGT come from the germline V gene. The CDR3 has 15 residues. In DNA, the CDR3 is TGTGCCAGCAGTGAAGGGTTAGGGACGATCTATGGCTACACCTTC. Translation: CASSEGLGTIYGYTF.